This TCR beta chain was sequenced during a study of blood T cell repertoires in COVID-19. Study context: Both acute and convalescent COVID-19 samples were obtained from the United States, Italy and Spain. Nucleic acid was either cDNA or gDNA, and it came from T cells, B-cell-depleted T cells, or PBMCs.

Categorization into cohorts depended on clinical history that participants reported. Resolution of symptoms, clearance, or two negative PCRs was present in recovered Cohort 3 donors. With 0 bases removed from V and 0 bases from J, the gap between germline ends came to 9 bases. The CDR3 loop spans 15 amino acids. The germline V gene encodes CDR1 SGHRS and CDR2 YFSETQ. Profiling relied on immunoSEQ multiplex PCR, and the TCRdb table lists in-frame clones only, not all of them. The data hold some 390,000 clones, with approximately 90% observed a single time. This receptor was identified in a man between 25 and 39 years old who had recovered from COVID-19. The source material was PBMCs or T cells enriched from blood (not recorded which). This chain uses TRBV5-1 with TRBJ1-2; D is unresolved. Here the CDR3 DNA reads TGCGCCAGCAGCTTGGAGGGAGCCGCTAACTATGGCTACACCTTC. Its translation is CASSLEGAANYGYTF.